This T cell receptor (beta chain) appears in the sequencing data of a study of preoperative IRX-2 immunotherapy in early breast cancer. Noted treatment: preoperative locoregional IRX-2 cytokine immunotherapy. Preoperative locoregional IRX-2 cytokine immunotherapy was tested in the phase Ib source study. In its sample, this clone was seen once. Profiling relied on immunoSEQ multiplex PCR, and the TCRdb table lists in-frame clones only, not all of them. Seen here are tens of thousands of clones, 95% observed once, and the top ten hold 15% to 20%. Germline assignment: CDR1 SGHTA and CDR2 FQGNSA. V was clipped by 5 bases and J by 3 bases, with 11 bases between them. The CDR3 has 14 amino acids.

This specimen consisted of tumor tissue, obtained after IRX-2 immunotherapy. V usage is TRBV7-2 and J usage is TRBJ1-3, with D possibly matching TRBD1 (5 bases). This clonotype originated in a human donor with breast cancer. The CDR3 region has the DNA TGTGCCAGCAGCCCGGGACCTAGTGGAAACACCATATATTTT. Amino acids: CASSPGPSGNTIYF. Full variable domain (rest looked up from reference TRBV7-2 and TRBJ1-3): GAGVSQSPSNKVTEKGKDVELRCDPISGHTALYWYRQSLGQGLEFLIYFQGNSAPDKSGLPSDRFSAERTGGSVSTLTIQRTQQEDSAVYLCASSPGPSGNTIYFGEGSWLTVV.